This record concerns one TCR beta chain sequence. This CDR3 contains 15 residues. In germline, CDR1 is ENHRY, CDR2 SYGVKD. Trimming cost V 0 bases and J 7 bases, with 10 bases left between them. Sequencing was performed with immunoSEQ multiplex PCR; in TCRdb, only in-frame clones are kept and a portion is missing. In the table there are about 300,000 clones, almost 90% of which are singletons. This study enrolled people aged roughly 18 to 100 from 24 US geographic areas. This sample stems from a study of blood T cell repertoires in COVID-19. Study information: Sites in the United States, Italy and Spain provided acute and convalescent COVID-19 samples. Sample material is recorded as cDNA or gDNA derived from T cells, B-cell-depleted T cells, or PBMCs.

Specimen: PBMCs or T cells enriched from blood (not recorded which). The sequence derives from a young woman with acute COVID-19. V usage is TRBV10-3 and J usage is TRBJ1-6; no definite D call. CDR3 residues: CAISESLTENSPLHF. The CDR3 DNA sequence: TGTGCCATCAGTGAGTCGCTTACAGAAAATTCACCCCTCCACTTT.